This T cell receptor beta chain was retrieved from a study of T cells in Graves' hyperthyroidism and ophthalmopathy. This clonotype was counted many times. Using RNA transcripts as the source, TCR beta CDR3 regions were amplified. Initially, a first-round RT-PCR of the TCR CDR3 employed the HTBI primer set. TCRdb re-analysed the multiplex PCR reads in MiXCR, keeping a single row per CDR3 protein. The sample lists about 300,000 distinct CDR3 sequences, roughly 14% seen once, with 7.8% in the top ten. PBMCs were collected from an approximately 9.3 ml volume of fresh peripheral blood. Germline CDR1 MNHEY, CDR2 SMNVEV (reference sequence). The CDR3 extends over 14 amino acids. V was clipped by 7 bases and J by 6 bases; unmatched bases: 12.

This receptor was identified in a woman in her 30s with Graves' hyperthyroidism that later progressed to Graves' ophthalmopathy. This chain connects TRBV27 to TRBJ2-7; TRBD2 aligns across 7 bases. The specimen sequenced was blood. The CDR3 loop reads CASKAGTTSPEQYF. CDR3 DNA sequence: TGTGCCAGCAAAGCCGGGACTACAAGTCCCGAGCAGTACTTC.